The entry that follows covers one TCR beta chain sequence. The antigen remains unidentified. Among the donors, all were healthy bone marrow donors. Primers: 60 Vbeta forward and 13 Jbeta reverse. Profiling relied on immunoSEQ multiplex PCR, and the TCRdb table lists in-frame clones only, not all of them. Here the sample spans tens of thousands of clones, around four fifths being singletons. These data originate in a study of cytomegalovirus exposure and HLA in healthy donors. Study as a whole: For the approximately 410 genotyped donors, over 80% fell within the Caucasian-associated ancestry cluster.

CDR3 length equals 12 residues. Trimming removed 4 bases from V and 8 bases from J, with 11 bases in between. The germline CDR1 and CDR2 sequences are LNHDA and SQIVND (reference sequence). Study-level results: Per a later analysis, about 17,000 TCR beta sequences showed association with HLA alleles at 0.05 false discovery rate.

The chain combines TRBV19 with TRBJ1-2; D gene uncertain. The source is a woman between 35 and 50 years old in good health and CMV-seropositive. Sequenced sample: PBMCs. The CDR3 sequence: CASSTGSFGYTF. The CDR3 region has the DNA TGTGCCAGTAGTACGGGTTCTTTCGGCTACACCTTC.